This T cell receptor (beta chain) was sequenced during a study of identical twins (dated by TCRdb to about 2016). Background on the whole study: The study deep-sequenced TCR alpha and beta repertoires from monozygotic twins, unrelated adults of various ages and cord blood to test whether fetal clonotypes persist. To rule out contamination, the twin experiments were replicated at different times with different library preparation protocols. Study-level results and caveats: Excess twin sharing in beta out-of-frame sequences was weaker because fewer shared sequences lowered the signal-to-noise ratio. Invariant T cells such as MAIT and iNKT could partly confound zero-insertion analyses, though diverse VJ usage argued against this for most clonotypes. Compared with coincidental sharing between unrelated individuals, out-of-frame TCR alpha sequences shared between twins showed an excess of sequences with low generation probability. Because the same donors could not be followed over many years, the conclusions depended on cross-sectional statistical analysis. Abundant cord blood beta clonotypes carried fewer insertions; young adult naive repertoires showed a weaker similar trend, while memory repertoires showed none. Out-of-frame TCR alpha sharing in monozygotic twins was systematically underestimated by recombination models, whereas sharing between unrelated individuals was in agreement with the recombination models.

Preparation of the library involved 5' RACE. The data were produced on an Illumina HiSeq 2000. A universal primer binding site was introduced by template switching, and a unique molecular identifier was present in the final cDNA, enabling accurate counting of TCR cDNA molecules. First-strand cDNA for TCR alpha and beta chains was synthesized from specific primers in the conserved constant-segment region. Each cDNA library was double barcoded, with a SMART-Mk sample barcode plus Illumina barcodes, to control for contamination. Two successive PCR steps introduced TruSeq adapter sequences along with Illumina sample barcodes. The TCR alpha and beta cDNA libraries were sequenced on the Illumina HiSeq platform using custom primers. Per the authors' processing: Raw reads were processed with MiGEC to extract unique molecular identifiers, and MiXCR was used to determine CDR3 positions. For each individual, recombination models were inferred using an EM algorithm with the repgenHMM and IGoR tools. The tcR package in R was used for shared clonotype analysis, with sharing normalized by the product of cloneset sizes. To study raw recombination free of thymic and clonal selection effects, out-of-frame nonproductive sequences were analyzed. TCRdb reanalyzed the raw reads on its own, using fastp at Q25 for trimming and MiXCR for clone calling, and kept in-frame beta chains. A single entry per CDR3 protein holds the most common genes and DNA from its merged rows. The V and J calls were determined by TCRdb, not by the authors. Within this sample are 300,000 or so distinct CDR3 sequences, with around 9.7% of them counted one time only. Under 7.5% of the sample is taken by the ten largest.

Only healthy Caucasian donors were included. Three pairs of female monozygotic twins, all aged roughly 18 to 29 years, were included in the twin cohort. Positive isolation kits from Invitrogen were used to isolate the CD4+ and CD8+ T cell populations. This clonotype appeared a few times. Its antigen is unknown. Within one base of it there is no much larger clone, and no base qualities were kept. The CDR3 has 14 amino acids, counting the end cysteine and phenylalanine. Solely the CDR3 DNA is kept, with 42 bases framed from the first base. Deletion took 0 bases off V and 7 bases off J, with a span of 9 bases between the germline ends. According to the germline V gene, CDR1 reads MGHDK and CDR2 reads SYGVNS. This sample also belongs to another study, concerning yellow fever vaccine responses in identical twins. Per the second study: The T cell response to vaccination in identical twins was reported by the authors to appear partly convergent and partly personalized. Focusing on identical twins, the study followed the T cell clones that responded to the vaccine, and did so with precision.

The sample comprised CD8+ T cells sorted from blood. This clonotype was sampled from a woman between 18 and 30 years old in good health. Here the chain combines TRBV25-1 and TRBJ1-4; the D gene remains uncertain. The nucleotides read TGTGCCAGCAGTGAATACGGCCCCCGTGAAAAACTGTTTTTT. Its protein reads: CASSEYGPREKLFF.